The sequence of this TCR beta chain was determined in a study of PD-1 blockade in mismatch repair-deficient tumors. Study context: Patients had more than ten mismatch repair-deficient cancer types, all previously treated and progressing.

Germline CDR1 SEHNR, CDR2 FQNEAQ (reference sequence). The CDR3 contains 15 residues. V shed 4 bases and J 2 bases; nucleotides not matched to a gene: 5. Mismatch repair deficiency was confirmed in all patients, by PCR or immunohistochemistry. The TCR-sequenced patients were a few responders to pembrolizumab. On this clone: As yet, its antigen is unknown.

Study findings and constraints: Rapid post-treatment expansion, then contraction, generally preceding radiologic response, marked tumor-resident clones.

Generated by immunoSEQ multiplex PCR, the TCRdb table keeps only in-frame clones and is missing some. The table includes 56,000 or so clones, roughly 75% detected once. The sample in question was peripheral blood, obtained 4 weeks after starting pembrolizumab. V usage is TRBV7-9 and J usage is TRBJ2-1, with TRBD2 matching 7 bases. This sequence originates from an adult with mismatch repair-deficient cancer. CDR3 residues: CASSYQGLTYNEQFF. For the CDR3, the DNA is TGTGCCAGCAGCTATCAGGGACTAACCTACAATGAGCAGTTCTTC.